These 17 T cell receptor beta chains were sequenced from one sample in a study of Graves' ophthalmopathy and Graves' hyperthyroidism. RNA transcripts were the source from which TCR beta CDR3 regions were amplified. HTBI primers primed a first-round RT-PCR, and a second-round multiplex PCR followed. TCRdb reprocessed the multiplex PCR reads via MiXCR and lists one record per CDR3 protein. The profile shows hundreds of thousands of distinct CDR3 sequences, around 21% of them singletons. The source material was peripheral blood. The receptors originated from a woman between 18 and 29 years old with stable Graves' hyperthyroidism.

This clonotype was found many times. The J gene is TRBJ2-2, the V gene TRBV4-1, with TRBD2 matching over 11 bases. The trim removed 3 bases at V and 3 bases at J, leaving 9 bases unmatched. The germline CDR1 and CDR2 sequences are MGHRA and YSYEKL. This CDR3 is built from 18 residues. CDR3 DNA sequence: TGCGCCAGCAGCCACACCGTGTTAGCGGGAGGGTACACCGGGGAGCTGTTTTTT. It encodes CASSHTVLAGGYTGELFF.

Concerning this clonotype: An end of the junction does not agree with germline; a read error may underlie this. This sequence joins TRBV25-1 and TRBJ1-1; D call uncertain. The CDR3 covers 14 residues. Germline lookup yields CDR1 MGHDK and CDR2 SYGVNS. As DNA, the CDR3 is TGTGCCAGCAGTGAATATGGGGATGACACTGACGCTTTCTTT. Translation gives CASSEYGDDTDAFF.

In its sample, this clonotype was seen many times. This chain links TRBV19 with TRBJ2-2; 10 bases are shared with TRBD1. This CDR3 comprises 15 residues. The V gene's germline CDR1 is LNHDA and CDR2 SQIVND (reference sequence). Germline trimming cut 6 bases from V and 6 bases from J; bases unmatched to any gene: 7. This CDR3 is CASRSGQGTAGELFF. The CDR3 DNA reads TGTGCCAGTAGATCGGGACAGGGGACCGCCGGGGAGCTGTTTTTT.

Concerning this clonotype: Possible read error: a much larger clone is one base away. This chain uses TRBV12-3 or TRBV12-4 with TRBJ2-6; D not certain. V was cut by 3 bases and J by 0 bases, with 12 bases left in between. This CDR3 has 17 residues. CDR3 coding DNA: TGTGCCAGCAGTTTTTCTGCGTTTTGCTCTGGGGCCAACGTCCTGACTTTC. It codes for CASSFSAFCSGANVLTF.

This clonotype was counted many times. The chain's CDR3 is CASSIGQGASYEQYF. CDR3 coding DNA: TGTGCCAGTAGTATCGGACAGGGGGCCTCCTACGAGCAGTACTTC. This chain uses TRBV19 with TRBJ2-7, with 11 bases lining up with TRBD1. Per germline, CDR1 LNHDA and CDR2 SQIVND (reference sequence). Trimming at V came to 3 bases and at J to 0 bases, leaving 1 base not matched to a gene. The CDR3 contains 15 residues.

The chain carries TRBV11-2 and TRBJ2-5, with TRBD2 matching over 7 bases. Germline loops: CDR1 SGHAT, CDR2 FQNNGV. Trimming removed 1 base from V and 2 bases from J; junction bases left unmatched: 13. CDR3 length: 18 residues. This chain's CDR3 is CASSLGGRQRGFQETQYF. DNA for the CDR3: TGTGCCAGCAGCTTAGGGGGTAGGCAGCGGGGCTTTCAAGAGACCCAGTACTTC.

At least ten counts were recorded for this clonotype. The CDR3 reads CASSPRRTGGLTQYF. The CDR3 DNA reads TGTGCCAGCAGTCCGCGCCGGACAGGGGGTTTGACCCAGTACTTC. V and J are TRBV12-3 or TRBV12-4 and TRBJ2-5; the match to TRBD1 covers 10 bases. This CDR3 has 15 amino acids. V dropped 5 bases and J dropped 7; count of bases not matched to a gene: 10.

About this clonotype itself: This may be a read error: a much more frequent sequence differs by one nucleotide. This chain joins TRBV27 and TRBJ1-5; no clear D gene. Per the germline V gene, CDR1 is MNHEY and CDR2 is SMNVEV (reference sequence). V was pared by 2 bases and J by 9 bases, with 11 bases between. The CDR3 is made up of 13 amino acids. The CDR3 coding sequence is TGTGCCAGCAGTTTAGCCTTTAGTCGGCCCCAGCATTTT. It specifies CASSLAFSRPQHF.

This clonotype occurred many times. V usage is TRBV12-3 or TRBV12-4 and J usage is TRBJ2-7; tentative D call: TRBD2 (6 bases). The length of the CDR3 is 13 residues. Deletions cut 6 bases from V and 4 bases from J, with 13 bases between. The CDR3 is CASSPGLRYEQYF. The CDR3 DNA reads as TGTGCCAGCAGCCCGGGACTCCGATACGAGCAGTACTTC.

This chain connects TRBV12-5 to TRBJ1-5; tentatively, D is TRBD1 (5 bases). Trimming removed 2 bases at V and 2 bases at J, with 13 bases between. Looked up from germline, CDR1 is LGHNT and CDR2 is FRNRAP. The CDR3 is 16 amino acids. CDR3 amino acids: CASGLIQGLGNQPQHF. The CDR3, as DNA: TGTGCTAGTGGTTTGATCCAGGGTTTGGGCAATCAGCCCCAGCATTTT. The full variable domain, with the rest looked up from reference TRBV12-5 and TRBJ1-5, is DARVTQTPRHKVTEMGQEVTMRCQPILGHNTVFWYRQTMMQGLELLAYFRNRAPLDDSGMPKDRFSAEMPDATLATLKIQPSEPRDSAVYFCASGLIQGLGNQPQHFGDGTRLSIL.

This chain uses TRBV7-2 with TRBJ2-7; 7 positions agree with TRBD1. Germline trimming cut 5 bases from V and 0 bases from J; bases unmatched to any gene: 4. The CDR3 covers 14 residues. Germline lookup yields CDR1 SGHTA and CDR2 FQGNSA. Here the CDR3 reads CASSGQAGSYEQYF. The CDR3 nucleotides read TGTGCCAGCAGCGGACAGGCGGGCTCCTACGAGCAGTACTTC.

The sample holds a few counts of this clonotype. The gene calls are TRBV19 and TRBJ1-5, with D uncertain. This CDR3 region has 14 residues. Per the germline V gene, CDR1 is LNHDA and CDR2 is SQIVND (reference sequence). V was pared by 4 bases and J by 1 base, with 8 bases between. The CDR3 DNA reads TGTGCCAGTAGTACCCAGATGAGCAATCAGCCCCAGCATTTT. Translating it yields CASSTQMSNQPQHF.

This clonotype appeared many times. This chain joins TRBV6-5 and TRBJ1-1; D is unclear. CDR1 is MNHEY and CDR2 is SVGAGI in the germline V gene. This CDR3 is 14 amino acids long. Trimming removed 1 base from V and 1 base from J, with 7 bases in between. The CDR3 nucleotides are TGTGCCAGCAGTTACTTCAGATCGAACACTGAAGCTTTCTTT. It translates to CASSYFRSNTEAFF.

The J gene is TRBJ1-1, the V gene TRBV12-3 or TRBV12-4; 7 positions agree with TRBD1. The V gene end was trimmed by 3 bases and the J gene end by 4 bases; junction bases not matched to a gene: 8. The CDR3 is 15 residues long. CDR3 amino acids: CASSFDRASSTEAFF. DNA of the CDR3: TGTGCCAGCAGTTTTGACAGGGCCTCGAGCACTGAAGCTTTCTTT.

There are many counts of this clonotype. This rearrangement joins TRBV5-1 to TRBJ1-1, with D uncertain. Trimming removed 2 bases from V and 3 bases from J, with 11 bases in between. CDR1 SGHRS and CDR2 YFSETQ come from the germline V gene. The CDR3 consists of 14 residues. The CDR3 region is CASSFARLDTEAFF. CDR3 DNA sequence: TGCGCCAGCAGCTTCGCCCGCCTGGACACTGAAGCTTTCTTT.

This clonotype has just one count. This may be a read error, as it is one base from a much larger clone. This sequence joins TRBV3-1 and TRBJ2-3; 7 nucleotides align to TRBD1. Germline V gene lookup returns CDR1 LGHDT and CDR2 YNNKEL (reference sequence). The CDR3 consists of 13 residues. DNA of the CDR3: TGTGCCAGCAGCCAAACGGGGACAGATGCGCAGTATTTT. Protein product: CASSQTGTDAQYF.

This clonotype was seen many times. The V and J genes are TRBV2 and TRBJ1-1; D unclear. This CDR3 has 14 residues. V was shortened by 7 bases and J by 1 base, with 13 bases between the two germline ends. CDR1 and CDR2 (germline): SNHLY, FYNNEI. The CDR3 loop reads CASIDVQQNTEAFF. DNA of the CDR3: TGTGCCAGCATAGATGTTCAGCAGAACACTGAAGCTTTCTTT.